This TCR beta chain was captured in a study of blood T cell repertoires in COVID-19 (dated by TCRdb to the early 2020s). In terms of the full investigation: The collaborator samples originated in the United States, Italy and Spain and spanned the acute and convalescent phases of COVID-19. The repertoires were made available in a free public database intended to serve as a resource for research on the immune response to SARS-CoV-2. Sample metadata almost always included a de-identified subject ID, COVID-19 status, age in years and sex. The samples were drawn from the first 160 participants of the ongoing ImmuneRACE study and from 1,254 subjects provided by 6 global collaborators. Where available, HLA class I and class II types were obtained from metadata supplied by the sample provider rather than from assay-based typing. The material from the prospective study consisted of cDNA or gDNA derived from T cells, B-cell-depleted T cells, or PBMCs. Subjects who had been exposed to COVID-19, were actively infected with it, or had recovered from it provided the deeply sampled blood TCRbeta repertoires that made up the dataset.

Overall study results and their limits: How much clinical and demographic metadata was included differed by source and by participant, and the metadata was provided uncurated.

In the prospective study, participants were about 18 to 100 years old, resided in 25 or so geographic areas of the United States, and were enrolled through a virtual design. In the prospective study, cohorts were assigned on the basis of participant-reported clinical history obtained from a screening survey and a study questionnaire. Exposed participants had been in contact with someone with a PCR-confirmed or clinician-diagnosed COVID-19 case within 2 weeks of study entry. Each participant in the prospective study had whole blood, serum and a nasopharyngeal or oropharyngeal swab collected by mobile phlebotomists. Prospective study participants could optionally give additional blood draws and questionnaires over a roughly two-month period. Prospective study blood samples were shipped either frozen or at room temperature before DNA extraction. Its CDR3 holds 14 amino acids, cysteine through phenylalanine. Only the CDR3 DNA is retained, 42 bases long and in frame from the first base. Clipping removes 3 bases from V and 1 base from J, with 3 as the unmatched junction base count. The germline V gene (reference sequence) gives CDR1 as GTSNPN and CDR2 as SVGIG.

TCRbeta CDR3 regions were amplified from genomic DNA by means of the immunoSEQ Assay, a bias-controlled multiplex PCR. As for the authors' bioinformatics: Within the assay, amplification of reference gene primers was used to estimate how many nucleated cells each sample contained. To quantify the absolute abundance of each unique TCRbeta CDR3 rearrangement, sequence reads were collapsed and filtered. For each sample, productive Simpson clonality was calculated as the square root of Simpson's diversity index over productive rearrangements. Held by TCRdb, this immuneACCESS table contains in-frame sequences only and omits some clones. Under half of the omission traces to an unresolved V gene where checked; the cause of the rest is unknown. V, J and clone size derive from that table, while D and trimming were established from the DNA sequence. The sample table shows hundreds of thousands of clones, and roughly 80% are seen once. The ten largest account for about 5.3% of the sample.

Notes on this clone: Its target antigen remains unknown. No much larger clone is present one base from it, and per-base qualities are unavailable.

The TCR was taken from a woman between 50 and 59 years old who had been exposed to COVID-19. The sequencing sample was made of PBMCs or T cells enriched from blood (not recorded which). The sequence links TRBV30 to TRBJ2-7; TRBD2 fits 10 bases in the junction. The CDR3 in this case is CAWRSAGGSYEQYF. The nucleotides are TGTGCCTGGAGATCAGCGGGGGGGTCCTACGAGCAGTACTTC.